This T cell receptor beta chain was recorded in a study of monozygotic twins with inflammatory bowel disease. The study's findings and limits: Data gave no support to a single strong signal or clonotype associated with IBD.

TCRdb reprocessed the 5' RACE reads, keeping one entry per CDR3 protein, no DNA. Its table lists roughly 320,000 distinct CDR3 sequences. CDR3 length: 15 residues. CDR1 is KGHSH and CDR2 is LQKENI in the germline V gene. A remark on this clonotype: Its specificity is not known.

V usage is TRBV18 and J usage is TRBJ1-4. This sequence originates from a human donor with ulcerative colitis or Crohn's disease, or a healthy co-twin of an affected twin (not recorded which). What was sequenced was blood. CDR3 sequence reads: CASSPAGTIGEKLFF.